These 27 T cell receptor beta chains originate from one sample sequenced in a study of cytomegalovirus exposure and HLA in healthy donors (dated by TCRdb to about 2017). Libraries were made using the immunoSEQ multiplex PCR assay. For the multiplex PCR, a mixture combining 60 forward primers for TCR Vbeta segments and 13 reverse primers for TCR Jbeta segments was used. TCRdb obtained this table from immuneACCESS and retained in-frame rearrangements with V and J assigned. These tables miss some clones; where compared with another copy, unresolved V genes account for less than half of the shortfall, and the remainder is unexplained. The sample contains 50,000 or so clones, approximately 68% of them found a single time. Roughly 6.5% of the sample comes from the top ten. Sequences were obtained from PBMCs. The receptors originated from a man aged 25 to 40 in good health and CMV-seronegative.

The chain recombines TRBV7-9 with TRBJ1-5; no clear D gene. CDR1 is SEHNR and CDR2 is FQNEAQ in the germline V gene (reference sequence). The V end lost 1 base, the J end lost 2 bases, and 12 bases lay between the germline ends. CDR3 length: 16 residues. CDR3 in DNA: TGTGCCAGCAGCTTAGTGGCGGGAGCTGGCAATCAGCCCCAGCATTTT. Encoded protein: CASSLVAGAGNQPQHF.

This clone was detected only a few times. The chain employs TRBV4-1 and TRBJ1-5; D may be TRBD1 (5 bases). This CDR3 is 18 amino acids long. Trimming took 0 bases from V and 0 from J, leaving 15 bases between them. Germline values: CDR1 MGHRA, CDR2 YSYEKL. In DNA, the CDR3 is TGCGCCAGCAGCCAAGAAGGACCTGGGGGGGGTAGCAATCAGCCCCAGCATTTT. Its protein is CASSQEGPGGGSNQPQHF.

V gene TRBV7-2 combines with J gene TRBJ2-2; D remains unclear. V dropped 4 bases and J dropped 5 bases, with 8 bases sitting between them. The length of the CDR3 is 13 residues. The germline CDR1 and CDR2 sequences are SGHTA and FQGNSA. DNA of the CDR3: TGTGCCAGCAGCTATTCTACGACCGGGGAGCTGTTTTTT. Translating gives CASSYSTTGELFF.

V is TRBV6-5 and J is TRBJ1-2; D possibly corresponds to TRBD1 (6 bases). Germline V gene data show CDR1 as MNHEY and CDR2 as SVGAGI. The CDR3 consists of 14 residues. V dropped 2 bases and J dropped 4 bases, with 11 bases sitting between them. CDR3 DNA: TGTGCCAGCAGTTACAGCTGGACAGCCTATGGCTACACCTTC. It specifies CASSYSWTAYGYTF.

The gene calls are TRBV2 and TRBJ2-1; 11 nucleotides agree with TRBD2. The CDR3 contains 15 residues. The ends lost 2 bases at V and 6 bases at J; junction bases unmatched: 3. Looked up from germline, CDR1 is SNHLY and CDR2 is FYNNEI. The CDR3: CASSELAGGPNEQFF. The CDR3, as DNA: TGTGCCAGCAGTGAACTAGCGGGAGGCCCCAATGAGCAGTTCTTC.

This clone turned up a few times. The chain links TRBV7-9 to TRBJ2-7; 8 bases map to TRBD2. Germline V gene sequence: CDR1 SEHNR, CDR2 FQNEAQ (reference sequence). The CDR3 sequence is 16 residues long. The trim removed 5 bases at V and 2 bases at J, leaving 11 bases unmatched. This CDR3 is CASSPPRAGDPYEQYF. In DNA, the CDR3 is TGTGCCAGCAGCCCTCCACGAGCGGGAGACCCCTACGAGCAGTACTTC.

The CDR3 loop is CASSRERTGDQPQHF. CDR3 nucleotides: TGCGCCAGCAGCCGAGAGCGGACAGGGGATCAGCCCCAGCATTTT. The J gene is TRBJ1-5, the V gene TRBV4-1, with 9 bases identical to TRBD1. There are 15 residues in the CDR3. V was clipped by 4 bases and J by 5 bases; unmatched bases: 6. Germline V CDR1 and CDR2: MGHRA, YSYEKL.

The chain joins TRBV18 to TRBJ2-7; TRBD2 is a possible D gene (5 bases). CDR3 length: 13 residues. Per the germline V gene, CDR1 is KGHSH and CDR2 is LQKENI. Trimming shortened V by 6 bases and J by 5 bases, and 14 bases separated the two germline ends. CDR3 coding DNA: TGTGCCAGCTCTGGAACTAGTTTCAACGAGCAGTACTTC. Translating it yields CASSGTSFNEQYF.

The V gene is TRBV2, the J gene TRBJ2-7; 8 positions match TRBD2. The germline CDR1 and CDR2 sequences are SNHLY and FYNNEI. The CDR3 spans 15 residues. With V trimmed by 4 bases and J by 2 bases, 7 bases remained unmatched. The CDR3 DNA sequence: TGTGCCAGCAGTGGGGGGGGAGCGGGGGCCTACGAGCAGTACTTC. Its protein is CASSGGGAGAYEQYF.

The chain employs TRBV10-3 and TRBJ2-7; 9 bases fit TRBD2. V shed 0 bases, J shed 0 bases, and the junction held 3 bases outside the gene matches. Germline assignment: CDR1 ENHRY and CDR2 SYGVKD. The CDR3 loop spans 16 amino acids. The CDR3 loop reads CAISESSSGSSYEQYF. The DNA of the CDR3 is TGTGCCATCAGTGAGTCGAGTAGCGGGAGCTCCTACGAGCAGTACTTC.

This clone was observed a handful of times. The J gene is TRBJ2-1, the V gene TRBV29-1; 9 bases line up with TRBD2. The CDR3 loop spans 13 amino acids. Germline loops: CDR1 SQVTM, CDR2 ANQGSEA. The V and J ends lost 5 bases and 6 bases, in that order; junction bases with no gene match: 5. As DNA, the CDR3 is TGCAGCGTTCAGCGGGAGGCGTCCAATGAGCAGTTCTTC. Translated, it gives CSVQREASNEQFF.

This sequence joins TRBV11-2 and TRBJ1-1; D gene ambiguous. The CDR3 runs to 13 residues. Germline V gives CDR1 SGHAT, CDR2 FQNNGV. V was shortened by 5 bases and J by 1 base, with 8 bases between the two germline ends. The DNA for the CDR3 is TGTGCCAGCAGCCCCGGGAAGAACACTGAAGCTTTCTTT. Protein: CASSPGKNTEAFF.

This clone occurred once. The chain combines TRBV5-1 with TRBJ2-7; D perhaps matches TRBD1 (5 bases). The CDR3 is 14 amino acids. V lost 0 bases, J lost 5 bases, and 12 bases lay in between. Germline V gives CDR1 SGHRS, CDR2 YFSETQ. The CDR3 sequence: CASSLEAGWDEQYF. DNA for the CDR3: TGCGCCAGCAGCTTGGAGGCAGGGTGGGACGAGCAGTACTTC.

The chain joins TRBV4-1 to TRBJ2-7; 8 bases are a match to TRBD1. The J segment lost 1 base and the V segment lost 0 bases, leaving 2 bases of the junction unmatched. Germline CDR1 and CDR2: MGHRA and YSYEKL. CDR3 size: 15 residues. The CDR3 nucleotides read TGCGCCAGCAGCCAAGAGACAGGGGATTCCTACGAGCAGTACTTC. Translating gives CASSQETGDSYEQYF.

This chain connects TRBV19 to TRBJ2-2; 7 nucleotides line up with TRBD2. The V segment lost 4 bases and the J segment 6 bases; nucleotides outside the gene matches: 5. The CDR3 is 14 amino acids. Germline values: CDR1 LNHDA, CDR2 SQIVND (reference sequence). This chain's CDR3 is CASSTAGVSGELFF. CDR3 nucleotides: TGTGCCAGTAGTACGGCGGGAGTTTCCGGGGAGCTGTTTTTT.

CDR3 residues: CASSPRGGWRNTEAFF. The CDR3 nucleotides read TGTGCCAGCAGTCCCCGGGGGGGTTGGAGGAACACTGAAGCTTTCTTT. This rearrangement joins TRBV25-1 to TRBJ1-1, with D perhaps TRBD1 (5 bases). The germline V gene encodes CDR1 MGHDK and CDR2 SYGVNS. The ends were cut back, 5 bases at V and 1 base at J, with 17 bases in the middle. This CDR3 spans 16 amino acids.

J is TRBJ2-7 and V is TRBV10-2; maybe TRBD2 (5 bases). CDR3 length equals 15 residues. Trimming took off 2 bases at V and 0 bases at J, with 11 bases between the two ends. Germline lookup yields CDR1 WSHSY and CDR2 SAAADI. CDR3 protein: CASSEPGEHSYEQYF. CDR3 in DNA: TGCGCCAGCAGTGAGCCCGGGGAACACTCCTACGAGCAGTACTTC.

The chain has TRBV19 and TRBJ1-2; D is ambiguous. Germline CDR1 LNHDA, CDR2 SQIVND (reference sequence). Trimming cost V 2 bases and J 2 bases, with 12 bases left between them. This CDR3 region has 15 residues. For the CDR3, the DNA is TGTGCCAGTAGTATAAGTGTCAGTACAAACTATGGCTACACCTTC. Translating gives CASSISVSTNYGYTF.

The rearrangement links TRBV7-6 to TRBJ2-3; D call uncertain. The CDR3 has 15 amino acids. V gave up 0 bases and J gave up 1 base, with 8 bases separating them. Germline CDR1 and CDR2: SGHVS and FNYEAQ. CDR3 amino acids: CASSLASGGTDTQYF. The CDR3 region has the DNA TGTGCCAGCAGCTTAGCCTCCGGAGGCACAGATACGCAGTATTTT.

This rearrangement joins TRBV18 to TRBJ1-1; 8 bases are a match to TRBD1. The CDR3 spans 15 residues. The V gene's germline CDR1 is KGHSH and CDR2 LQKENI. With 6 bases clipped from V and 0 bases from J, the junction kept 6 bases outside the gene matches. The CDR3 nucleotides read TGTGCCAGCTCCCAAGGACAGGGAATGAACACTGAAGCTTTCTTT. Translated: CASSQGQGMNTEAFF.

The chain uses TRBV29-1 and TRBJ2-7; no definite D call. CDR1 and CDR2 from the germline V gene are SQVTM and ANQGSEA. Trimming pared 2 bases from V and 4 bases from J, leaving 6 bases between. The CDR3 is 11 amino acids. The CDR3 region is CSVEYSYEQYF. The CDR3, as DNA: TGCAGCGTTGAATATTCGTACGAGCAGTACTTC.

The CDR3 sequence is CASSQGTQETQYF. The CDR3 DNA sequence: TGCGCCAGCAGCCAAGGGACACAAGAGACCCAGTACTTC. The genes are TRBV4-1 and TRBJ2-5; possible D gene TRBD1, 5 bases. V shed 1 base and J shed 2 bases, with 5 bases lying between them. In germline, CDR1 is MGHRA, CDR2 YSYEKL. There are 13 residues in the CDR3.

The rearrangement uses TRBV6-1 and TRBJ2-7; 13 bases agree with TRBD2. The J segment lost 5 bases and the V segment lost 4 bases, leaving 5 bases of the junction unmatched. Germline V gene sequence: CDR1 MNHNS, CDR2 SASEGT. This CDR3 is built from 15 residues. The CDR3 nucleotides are TGTGCCAGCAGTGTACTAGCGGGAGGGCCGGACGAGCAGTACTTC. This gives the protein CASSVLAGGPDEQYF.

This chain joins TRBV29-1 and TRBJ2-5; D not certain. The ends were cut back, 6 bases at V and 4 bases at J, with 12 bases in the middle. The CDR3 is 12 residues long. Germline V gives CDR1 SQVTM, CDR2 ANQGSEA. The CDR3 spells CSVALAVETQYF. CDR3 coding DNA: TGCAGCGTAGCCCTCGCCGTAGAGACCCAGTACTTC.

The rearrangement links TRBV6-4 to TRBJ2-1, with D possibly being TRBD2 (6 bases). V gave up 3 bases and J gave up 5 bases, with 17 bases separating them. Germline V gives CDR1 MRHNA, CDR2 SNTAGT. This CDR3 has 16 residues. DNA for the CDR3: TGTGCCAGCAGTGATCGGGGTACAGGAGGGCACAATGAGCAGTTCTTC. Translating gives CASSDRGTGGHNEQFF.

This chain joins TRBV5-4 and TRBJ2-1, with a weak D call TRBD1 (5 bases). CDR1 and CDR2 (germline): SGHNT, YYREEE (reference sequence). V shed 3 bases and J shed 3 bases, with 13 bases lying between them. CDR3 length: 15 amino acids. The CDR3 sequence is CASSSPAQGYNEQFF. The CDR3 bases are TGTGCCAGCAGCTCCCCGGCCCAGGGCTACAATGAGCAGTTCTTC.

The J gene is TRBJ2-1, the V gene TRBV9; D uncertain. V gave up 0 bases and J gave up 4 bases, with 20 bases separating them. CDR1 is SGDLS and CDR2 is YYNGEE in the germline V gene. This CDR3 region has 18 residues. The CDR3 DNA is TGTGCCAGCAGCGTAGTCGGCGGAGCACCAGACCTTTACAATGAGCAGTTCTTC. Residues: CASSVVGGAPDLYNEQFF.